This T cell receptor (beta chain) was identified in a study of T cells in localized non-small cell lung cancer. The repertoire was sequenced with immunoSEQ multiplex PCR; TCRdb's copy has only in-frame clones and lacks some. The sample holds fewer than 15,000 clones, about 30% seen once. V shed 2 bases, J shed 4 bases, and the junction held 5 bases outside the gene matches. This CDR3 has 15 residues. From germline, CDR1 is MNHGY and CDR2 SAAAGT. This chain links TRBV6-8 with TRBJ2-1; 7 bases are shared with TRBD1. The starting material was lung tumor tissue, obtained before any cancer treatment. The TCR was taken from a female donor over 55 with stage I lung adenocarcinoma. This CDR3 is CASSYHRDRYNEQFF. CDR3 in DNA: TGTGCCAGCAGTTACCACCGGGACAGATACAATGAGCAGTTCTTC.